A single TCR beta chain is shown here with its context. As yet, its antigen is unknown. CD45RO/CCR7/CD25/CD127/CD95/CD27 sorting isolated CD4+ naive, central memory, regulatory and stem cell-like memory cells. Expressed TCRB transcripts were sequenced because the isolated RNA had all been reverse transcribed beforehand. Sequenced by immunoSEQ multiplex PCR; TCRdb stores in-frame clones only, minus some. Of about 340,000 clones listed, around 9.7% were seen once; the top ten hold roughly 1%. This sample is drawn from a study of beta chain features in type 1 diabetes. Study background: Sorted cells numbering roughly 100,000,000 were examined across all samples.

The study, taken as a whole, reports: For patients, the naive, central memory and Treg TCRB repertoires appeared more alike than for healthy donors. Any PCR bias toward short templates would affect both groups alike. Moderate but significant shortening of TCRB CDR3s was recorded in all four CD4+ subsets from Type 1 diabetes patients.

CDR1 and CDR2 (germline): LGHNA, YSLEER. V lost 7 bases and J lost 4; bases outside the gene matches: 10. The CDR3 is 16 residues long. Sequencing was carried out using central memory CD4+ T cells from blood. The V and J genes are TRBV4-3 and TRBJ2-6, with 7 bases fitting TRBD1. The source is a young man with type 1 diabetes. DNA of the CDR3: TGCGCCAGCAACAATGTCAGGGGGTCGGGGGCCAACGTCCTGACTTTC. Its protein is CASNNVRGSGANVLTF.